This paragraph reports one TCR beta chain. Ages ranged from roughly 18 to 95 years, with residence in fewer than 25 US areas. Study processing details: How many nucleated cells were present was estimated from reference gene primer amplification. Sequencing used immunoSEQ multiplex PCR; TCRdb keeps in-frame clones, though not all of them. The V and J calls and clone size were taken over from that table, and D and trimming were inferred from the DNA. Counted here are a few hundred thousand clones, 80% to 90% occurring once; the ten biggest clones make up approximately 4%. These data come from a study of blood T cell repertoires in COVID-19. At the level of the study: Collection of acute and convalescent COVID-19 samples took place in the United States, Italy and Spain. PBMCs, B-cell-depleted T cells, or T cells provided the cDNA or gDNA that made up the material.

CDR1 and CDR2 (germline): LNHDA, SQIVND (reference sequence). The CDR3 has 13 amino acids. Trimming cost V 3 bases and J 3 bases, with 9 bases left between them. The clonotype was recovered from a woman aged 25 to 39 who had recovered from COVID-19. V gene TRBV19 combines with J gene TRBJ2-7; no reliable D call. Sample: PBMCs or T cells enriched from blood (not recorded which). DNA for the CDR3: TGTGCCAGTAGTATTTTGGGCAACTACGAGCAGTACTTC. This sequence encodes CASSILGNYEQYF. The entire variable domain, with the rest obtained from reference TRBV19 and TRBJ2-7, is as follows: DGGITQSPKYLFRKEGQNVTLSCEQNLNHDAMYWYRQDPGQGLRLIYYSQIVNDFQKGDIAEGYSVSREKKESFPLTVTSAQKNPTAFYLCASSILGNYEQYFGPGTRLTVT.